This TCR beta chain originates from a study of T cell responses to AZD1222 COVID-19 vaccine. Overall study results and limits: The donor cohort was predominantly white British with a female majority, and clonal diversity may have been underestimated.

To note about this clone: The antigen is undetermined.

TCRdb's copy holds only in-frame clones and misses some; the assay was immunoSEQ multiplex PCR. The repertoire holds some 150,000 clones, roughly 90% seen once, with 5.4% in the top ten. The V and J ends lost 0 bases and 5 bases respectively, with 13 bases between them. Germline CDR1 KGHSH, CDR2 LQKENI. This CDR3 region has 16 residues. The chain joins TRBV18 to TRBJ1-4, with D maybe TRBD1 (5 bases). This sequence originates from an adult who received the MenACWY meningococcal vaccine as a control. The starting material was peripheral blood, obtained 28 days after the second dose of the MenACWY control vaccine. The CDR3 DNA reads TGTGCCAGCTCACCACCAAGCGGACACGCCAATGAAAAACTGTTTTTT. Protein sequence: CASSPPSGHANEKLFF.